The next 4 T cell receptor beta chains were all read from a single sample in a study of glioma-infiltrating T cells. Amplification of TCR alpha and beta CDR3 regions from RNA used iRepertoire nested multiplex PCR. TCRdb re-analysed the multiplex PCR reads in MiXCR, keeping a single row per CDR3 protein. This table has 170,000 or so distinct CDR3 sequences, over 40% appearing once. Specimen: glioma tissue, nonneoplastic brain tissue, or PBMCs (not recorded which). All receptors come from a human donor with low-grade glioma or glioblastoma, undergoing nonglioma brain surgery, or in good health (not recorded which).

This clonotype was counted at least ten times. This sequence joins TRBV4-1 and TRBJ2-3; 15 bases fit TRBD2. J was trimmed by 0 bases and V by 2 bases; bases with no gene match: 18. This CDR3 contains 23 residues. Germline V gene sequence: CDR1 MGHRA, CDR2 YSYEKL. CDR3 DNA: TGCGCCAGCAGCCAACTACCCCGGGACAGGGGACTAGCGGGAGGCCGAAGCACAGATACGCAGTATTTT. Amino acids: CASSQLPRDRGLAGGRSTDTQYF.

CDR3 sequence (DNA): TGTGCTAGTGGTTTGAACAGCGTCCAGCCCCAGCATTTT. Its translation: CASGLNSVQPQHF. V is TRBV12-5 and J is TRBJ1-5; no clear D. Trimming took off 2 bases at V and 7 bases at J, with 9 bases between the two ends. CDR3 length: 13 amino acids. Germline V gene lookup returns CDR1 LGHNT and CDR2 FRNRAP. Based on the CDR3 plus reference TRBV12-5 and TRBJ1-5, the full variable domain is DARVTQTPRHKVTEMGQEVTMRCQPILGHNTVFWYRQTMMQGLELLAYFRNRAPLDDSGMPKDRFSAEMPDATLATLKIQPSEPRDSAVYFCASGLNSVQPQHFGDGTRLSIL.

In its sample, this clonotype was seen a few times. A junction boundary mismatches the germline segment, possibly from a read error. The CDR3 DNA follows: TGTGCCAGCAGTCAATACAGGGGGGAAAGCTACACCTTT. This gives the protein CASSQYRGESYTF. The rearrangement uses TRBV2 and TRBJ1-2; 8 nucleotides line up with TRBD1. The CDR3 loop spans 13 amino acids. Per germline, CDR1 SNHLY and CDR2 FYNNEI.

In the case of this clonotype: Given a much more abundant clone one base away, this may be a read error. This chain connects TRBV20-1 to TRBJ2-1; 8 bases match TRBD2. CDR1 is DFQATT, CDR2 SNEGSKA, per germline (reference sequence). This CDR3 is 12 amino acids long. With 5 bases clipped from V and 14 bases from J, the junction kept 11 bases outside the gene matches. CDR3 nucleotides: TGCAGTGCTGACACTAGCGGTTCGGAGAAGTTCTTC. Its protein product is CSADTSGSEKFF.